This T cell receptor beta chain came from a study of Ad26.COV2.S vaccination and SARS-CoV-2 variants. Study as a whole: Donor was one of the participants in the Ad26.COV2.S arm of the COV1001 trial. Intramuscularly, Ad26.COV2.S was given either once or twice, 56 days apart.

The table came from immunoSEQ multiplex PCR; TCRdb's copy has only in-frame clones and leaves some out. The sample has about 400,000 clones, approximately 83% seen once. Treatment meaning: some 19 received Ad26.COV2.S at low or high dose, single or two shots; about 5 received placebo; per-sample allocation not given. Each sample was drawn 63 days after the first injection (of vaccine or placebo). Participants' vaccine, an Ad26 vector, delivered Wuhan-strain SARS-CoV-2 spike. The source is a person aged 18 to 59 who received the Ad26.COV2.S COVID-19 vaccine or a placebo. The sequences come from peripheral blood, collected in a trial of Ad26.COV2.S vaccine versus placebo.

The CDR3 loop reads CASSFRAGTEKLFF. The CDR3, as DNA: TGTGCCAGCAGCTTCCGGGCAGGGACTGAAAAACTGTTTTTT. This rearrangement joins TRBV7-9 to TRBJ1-4; the D gene is possibly TRBD1 (5 bases). The germline V gene encodes CDR1 SEHNR and CDR2 FQNEAQ (reference sequence). This CDR3 spans 14 amino acids. With 3 bases removed from V and 7 bases from J, the gap between germline ends came to 12 bases.